Reported below is one TCR beta chain. These data come from a study of T cell responses to AZD1222 COVID-19 vaccine. This table comes from immunoSEQ multiplex PCR, and its TCRdb copy is limited to in-frame clones, with some not included. The table lists fewer than 120,000 clones, about nine tenths of them singletons. This clonotype was sampled from an adult who received the AZD1222 COVID-19 vaccine. The sample consisted of peripheral blood, taken 28 days after the second AZD1222 dose.

The CDR3 reads CASSQTSGGVADTQYF. CDR3 DNA: TGCGCCAGCAGCCAGACTAGCGGGGGGGTTGCAGATACGCAGTATTTT. J is TRBJ2-3 and V is TRBV5-1, with TRBD2 matching 14 bases. The CDR3 sequence is 16 residues long. The ends lost 4 bases at V and 4 bases at J; junction bases unmatched: 5. Per germline, CDR1 SGHRS and CDR2 YFSETQ. The full variable domain, in which reference TRBV5-1 and TRBJ2-3 provide the parts outside the CDR3, is KAGVTQTPRYLIKTRGQQVTLSCSPISGHRSVSWYQQTPGQGLQFLFEYFSETQRNKGNFPGRFSGRQFSNSRSEMNVSTLELGDSALYLCASSQTSGGVADTQYFGPGTRLTVL.